The subject of this entry is one T cell receptor beta chain. Its antigen is currently unknown. The data were obtained in a study of graft-versus-host responses after intestinal transplantation. Study-level background: Isolated intestinal, liver-intestinal, or multivisceral transplants were what recipients had.

Germline V gene lookup returns CDR1 MNHEY and CDR2 SMNVEV (reference sequence). The junction had 7 bases not matched to a gene; V was cut back by 5 bases and J by 0 bases. The CDR3 is 19 residues long. Profiling relied on immunoSEQ multiplex PCR, and the TCRdb table lists in-frame clones only, not all of them. This table has about 8,100 clones, almost 70% appearing once. Broader study findings: Peak levels of circulating GvH clones tracked with early post-transplant HvG declines.

Once graft tissue had been processed, intraepithelial and lamina propria lymphocytes were released. V and J are TRBV27 and TRBJ2-1; 16 bases line up with TRBD2. The sequences come from ileum tissue, collected 450 to 460 days after transplant. This TCR was recovered from a human patient who received an intestinal transplant, so some T cells may come from the graft donor. The CDR3 coding sequence is TGTGCCAGCAGTCCCTTGGGACTAGCGGGAGGGGGCTCCTACAATGAGCAGTTCTTC. Its protein product is CASSPLGLAGGGSYNEQFF.